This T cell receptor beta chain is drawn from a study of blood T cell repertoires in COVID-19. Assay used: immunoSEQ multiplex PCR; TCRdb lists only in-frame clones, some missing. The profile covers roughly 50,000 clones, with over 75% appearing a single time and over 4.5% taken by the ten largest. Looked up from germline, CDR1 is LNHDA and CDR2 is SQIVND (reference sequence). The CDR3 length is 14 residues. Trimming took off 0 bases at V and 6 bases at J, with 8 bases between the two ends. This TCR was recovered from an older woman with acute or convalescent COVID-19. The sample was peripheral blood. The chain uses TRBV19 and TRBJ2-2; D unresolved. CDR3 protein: CASSIDTESGELFF. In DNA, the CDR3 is TGTGCCAGTAGTATAGATACGGAGTCCGGGGAGCTGTTTTTT.